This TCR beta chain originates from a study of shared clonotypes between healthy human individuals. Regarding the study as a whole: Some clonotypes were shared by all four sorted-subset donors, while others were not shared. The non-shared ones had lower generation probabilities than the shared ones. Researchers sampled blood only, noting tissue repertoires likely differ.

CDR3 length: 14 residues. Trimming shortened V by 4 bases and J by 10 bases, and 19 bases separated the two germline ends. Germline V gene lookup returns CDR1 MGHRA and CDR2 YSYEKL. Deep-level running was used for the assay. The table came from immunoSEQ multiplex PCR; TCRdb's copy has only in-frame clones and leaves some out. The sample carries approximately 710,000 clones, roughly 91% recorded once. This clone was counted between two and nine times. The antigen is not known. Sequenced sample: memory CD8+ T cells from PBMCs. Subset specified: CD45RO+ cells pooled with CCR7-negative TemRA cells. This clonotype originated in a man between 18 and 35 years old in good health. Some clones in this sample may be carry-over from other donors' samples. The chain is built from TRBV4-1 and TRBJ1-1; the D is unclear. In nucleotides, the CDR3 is TGCGCCAGCAGCCCCCCCTATTTGGGCCGTCGAGCTTTCTTT. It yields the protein CASSPPYLGRRAFF.